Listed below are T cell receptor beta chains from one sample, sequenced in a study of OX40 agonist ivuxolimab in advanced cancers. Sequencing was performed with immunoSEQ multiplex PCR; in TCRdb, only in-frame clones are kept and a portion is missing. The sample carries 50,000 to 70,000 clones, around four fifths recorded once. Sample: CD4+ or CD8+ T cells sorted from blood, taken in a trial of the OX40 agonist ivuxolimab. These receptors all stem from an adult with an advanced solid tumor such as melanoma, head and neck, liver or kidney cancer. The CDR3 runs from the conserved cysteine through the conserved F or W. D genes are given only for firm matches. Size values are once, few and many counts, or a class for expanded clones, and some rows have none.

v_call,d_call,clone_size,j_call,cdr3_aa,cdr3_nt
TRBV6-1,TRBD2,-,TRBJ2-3,CASRGLAGVTDTQYF,TGTGCCAGCAGGGGACTAGCGGGAGTCACAGATACGCAGTATTTT
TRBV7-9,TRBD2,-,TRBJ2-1,CASSGLAGEWSEQFF,TGTGCCAGCAGCGGTCTAGCGGGAGAGTGGAGTGAGCAGTTCTTC
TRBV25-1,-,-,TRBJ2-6,CASSETGVANVLTF,TGTGCCAGCAGTGAGACTGGAGTGGCCAACGTCCTGACTTTC
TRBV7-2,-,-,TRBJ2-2,CASSQHKGSNTGELFF,TGTGCCAGCAGCCAGCACAAGGGCTCGAACACCGGGGAGCTGTTTTTT
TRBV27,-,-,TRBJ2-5,CASRLLGGSGTQYF,TGTGCCAGCAGACTCTTAGGGGGATCCGGGACCCAGTACTTC
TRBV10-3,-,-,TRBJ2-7,CAISVSPRQASSYEQYF,TGTGCCATCAGTGTTTCGCCAAGACAGGCGAGCTCCTACGAGCAGTACTTC
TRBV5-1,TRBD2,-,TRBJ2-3,CASSIGLAGTDTQYF,TGCGCCAGCAGCATTGGACTAGCGGGCACAGATACGCAGTATTTT
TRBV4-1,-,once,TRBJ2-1,CASSPWTVTYNEQFF,TGCGCCAGCAGCCCTTGGACGGTAACCTACAATGAGCAGTTCTTC
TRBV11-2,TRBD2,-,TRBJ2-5,CASSPGGSGGETQYF,TGTGCCAGCAGCCCTGGGGGGAGCGGGGGGGAGACCCAGTACTTC
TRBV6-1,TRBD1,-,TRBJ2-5,CASSGTGGRETQYF,TGTGCCAGCAGTGGGACAGGGGGCCGCGAGACCCAGTACTTC
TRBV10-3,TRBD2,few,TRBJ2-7,CAISEALAGADEQYF,TGTGCCATCAGTGAGGCTCTAGCGGGAGCGGACGAGCAGTACTTC